This T cell receptor beta chain originates from a study of monozygotic twins with inflammatory bowel disease. Notes on the study in general: A reduction in TCRbeta diversity (inverse Simpson) was seen in IBD patients relative to healthy co-twins. Relative clonotype sharing with others was diminished in IBD patients versus healthy twins, particularly with disease activity.

From 3,500 to 4,500 ng of total RNA, each TCR library was prepared. A 6-nucleotide sample barcode was carried by the UMIs, which template switching added. Following a re-call of the 5' RACE reads, TCRdb has one entry per CDR3 protein and lacks DNA. The sample has some 400,000 distinct CDR3 sequences. CDR3 length equals 14 residues. CDR1 is MNHEY and CDR2 is SVGAGI in the germline V gene. For this clonotype: As yet, its antigen is unknown.

The sample comprised blood. This TCR was recovered from a human donor with ulcerative colitis or Crohn's disease, or a healthy co-twin of an affected twin (not recorded which). V is TRBV6-5 and J is TRBJ1-1; as DNA is missing, the TRBD1 call by TCRdb cannot be tested. The CDR3 sequence: CASSYGQLNTEAFF.